The clone carrying this TCR beta chain appeared a few times. Antigen: not known. This sample stems from a study of blood T cells in healthy people across ages. PCR was performed a second time for about 6 to 11 cycles using a sample-barcoded 5' primer and a J-beta primer mix. Every sample produced at least 2.5 million CDR3-containing paired-end reads. TCRdb called the 5' RACE reads again in MiXCR, with one record for every CDR3 protein. The sample shows about 680,000 distinct CDR3 sequences, around 48% of them seen only once. Germline assignment: CDR1 DFQATT and CDR2 SNEGSKA (reference sequence). V was pared by 2 bases and J by 11 bases, with 18 bases between. This CDR3 is built from 13 residues. Study results and limitations: A roughly linear fall in TCR beta diversity per million T cells was seen with increasing age.

Sequencing was carried out using blood. The sequence was collected from a woman aged 55-70 years in good health. This chain joins TRBV20-1 and TRBJ2-5, with a weak D call TRBD2 (5 bases). CDR3 in amino acids: CSARPGRWGEQYF. The CDR3 DNA reads as TGCAGTGCTAGACCCGGACGGTGGGGAGAGCAGTACTTC.